The rows below give T cell receptor beta chains drawn from one sample of a study of T cell repertoires in cytomegalovirus infection. TCRdb fed the reads into MiXCR, producing one record per CDR3 protein. Found here are under 200,000 distinct CDR3 sequences, nearly 9.5% of them singletons; the top ten hold roughly 5%. The sequencing sample was made of PBMCs. Every receptor here comes from a human donor in good health (CMV status not recorded). Some clones in this sample may be carry-over from other donors' samples. The conserved cysteine and the conserved F or W are not part of the CDR3 here. Size is stated for part of the rows, as once, few or many counts, or as a class when the clone is expanded.

TRBJ1-5 14 TRBV4-1 . ASSQPGTASNQPQH
TRBJ2-5 13 TRBV18 . ASSPNQGGTETQY
TRBJ1-1 13 TRBV2 many ASSELGTGGTEAF
TRBJ1-6 13 TRBV12-3/TRBV12-4 . ASRPAGPENSPLH
TRBJ1-3 11 TRBV2 few ASSEARGNTIY
TRBJ2-7 16 TRBV7-2 many ASSLGHGRERTSYEQY
TRBJ2-3 15 TRBV7-8 many ASSLQFRGGGMDTQY
TRBJ2-5 12 TRBV28 many AILGTGGRETQY
TRBJ2-7 14 TRBV7-2 many ASSLAAGGPLYEQY
TRBJ1-2 11 TRBV19 many ASNPDRYYGYT
TRBJ1-1 11 TRBV5-1 many ASSLGRNTEAF
TRBJ2-2 11 TRBV28 many ASSRINTGELF
TRBJ1-5 14 TRBV19 few ASSQAMGASNQPQH
TRBJ2-1 12 TRBV7-2 many ASSFSGDGNEQF
TRBJ1-5 11 TRBV6-2/TRBV6-3 many ASSYGPGQPQH
TRBJ1-1 12 TRBV19 few ASSILGEHTEAF
TRBJ1-5 13 TRBV19 many ASRTSGGSGEPQH
TRBJ2-7 11 TRBV29-1 many SVSSGTTYEQY